This T cell receptor beta chain stems from a study of OX40 agonist ivuxolimab in advanced cancers. Study-wide background: Intravenous ivuxolimab was administered to patients every 2 weeks at 0.01 to 10 mg/kg. Cancers in dose escalation were hepatocellular, melanoma, renal cell and head and neck.

Trimming left V 0 bases short and J 8 bases short, with 13 bases between. The CDR3 is made up of 14 amino acids. Per the germline V gene, CDR1 is SEHNR and CDR2 is FQNEAQ (reference sequence). The method was immunoSEQ multiplex PCR; TCRdb's version includes in-frame clones alone and lacks a portion of them. The data show 65,000 to 75,000 clones, 80% to 95% seen once. A word on this clone: The antigen remains undetermined.

Study-wide points: Among the lowest peripheral clonal expansion occurred in 0.1-3.0 mg/kg partial responders.

Sample: CD4+ or CD8+ T cells sorted from blood, taken in a trial of the OX40 agonist ivuxolimab. The V gene is TRBV7-9, the J gene TRBJ1-2, with D tentatively TRBD1 (5 bases). The TCR originated in an adult with an advanced solid tumor such as melanoma, head and neck, liver or kidney cancer. This CDR3 reads CASSLAAGSGGYTF. CDR3 in DNA: TGTGCCAGCAGCTTAGCGGCAGGGTCTGGAGGCTACACCTTC.